A selection of T cell receptor beta chains follows, all from one sample in a study of blood T cell repertoires in COVID-19. The protocol was immunoSEQ multiplex PCR, while the TCRdb copy is restricted to in-frame clones and leaves out a portion. The data hold some 200,000 clones, with around 80% observed a single time. The sequenced sample was peripheral blood. The receptor source for this set is a woman of 80 years or more with acute or convalescent COVID-19. CDR3s include the opening cysteine and the closing phenylalanine or tryptophan. Each record gives: J gene, CDR3 length, D gene, clone size, V gene, CDR3 protein, CDR3 DNA. D genes are given only for firm matches. A row's size may be missing; if present it is once, few, many or a size class.

TRBJ2-7 | 13 | TRBD1 | - | TRBV7-3 | CASSLGTGGRQYF | TGTGCCAGCAGCTTAGGGACAGGGGGTAGGCAGTACTTC
TRBJ2-7 | 13 | - | - | TRBV5-1 | CASSLLDPSEQYF | TGCGCCAGCAGCCTCCTAGACCCCTCAGAGCAGTACTTC
TRBJ2-7 | 16 | TRBD2 | - | TRBV6-5 | CASSYLPGGASYEQYF | TGTGCCAGCAGTTACCTCCCGGGGGGGGCAAGCTACGAGCAGTACTTC
TRBJ2-2 | 15 | TRBD2 | - | TRBV5-1 | CASSPLAENTGELFF | TGCGCCAGCAGCCCACTAGCGGAGAACACCGGGGAGCTGTTTTTT
TRBJ1-4 | 15 | TRBD1 | - | TRBV7-3 | CASSPGTGPNEKLFF | TGTGCCAGCAGCCCAGGGACAGGGCCTAATGAAAAACTGTTTTTT
TRBJ2-7 | 18 | TRBD2 | - | TRBV3-1/TRBV3-2 | CASSQGVGSGRAGNEQYF | TGTGCCAGCAGCCAAGGGGTAGGTAGCGGGAGGGCCGGGAACGAGCAGTACTTC
TRBJ1-3 | 18 | TRBD1 | - | TRBV19 | CASSIMPRGQGPGNTIYF | TGTGCCAGTAGTATAATGCCGAGGGGACAGGGTCCTGGAAACACCATATATTTT
TRBJ2-2 | 17 | - | - | TRBV6-2/TRBV6-3 | CASSQLSETRAPGELFF | TGTGCCAGCAGTCAACTTAGCGAAACCCGGGCCCCCGGGGAGCTGTTTTTT
TRBJ1-2 | 14 | TRBD1 | once | TRBV9 | CASSGTGVGYGYTF | TGTGCCAGCAGCGGGACAGGGGTGGGCTATGGCTACACCTTC
TRBJ2-7 | 18 | - | - | TRBV28 | CASSLSSGVAGIPYEQYF | TGTGCCAGCAGTTTATCTTCTGGAGTGGCAGGGATTCCCTACGAGCAGTACTTC
TRBJ1-3 | 13 | - | - | TRBV3-1/TRBV3-2 | CASTPGLGNTIYF | TGTGCCAGCACCCCGGGACTGGGGAACACCATATATTTT
TRBJ2-7 | 12 | TRBD2 | - | TRBV19 | CASSGGGYEQYF | TGTGCCAGTTCGGGAGGGGGCTACGAGCAGTACTTC
TRBJ1-6 | 13 | - | - | TRBV30 | CAWSPGSESPLHF | TGTGCCTGGAGTCCGGGATCGGAATCACCCCTCCACTTT
TRBJ2-1 | 16 | TRBD2 | - | TRBV5-1 | CASSLEPSGLYNEQFF | TGCGCCAGCAGCTTGGAGCCTAGCGGCCTTTACAATGAGCAGTTCTTC
TRBJ1-4 | 11 | - | - | TRBV30 | CAWSLNEKLFF | TGTGCCTGGAGCCTCAATGAAAAACTGTTTTTT